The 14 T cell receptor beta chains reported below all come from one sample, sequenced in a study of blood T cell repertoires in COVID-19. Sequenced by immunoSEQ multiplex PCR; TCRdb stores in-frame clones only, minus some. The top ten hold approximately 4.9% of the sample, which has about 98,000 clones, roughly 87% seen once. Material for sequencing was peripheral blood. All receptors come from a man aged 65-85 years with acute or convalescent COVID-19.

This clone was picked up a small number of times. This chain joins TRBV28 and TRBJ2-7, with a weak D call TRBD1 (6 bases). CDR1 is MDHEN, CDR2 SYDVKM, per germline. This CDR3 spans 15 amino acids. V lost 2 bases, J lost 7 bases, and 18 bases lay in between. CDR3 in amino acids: CASSLRGQPPEEQYF. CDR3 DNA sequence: TGTGCCAGCAGTTTACGGGGACAACCCCCTGAGGAGCAGTACTTC.

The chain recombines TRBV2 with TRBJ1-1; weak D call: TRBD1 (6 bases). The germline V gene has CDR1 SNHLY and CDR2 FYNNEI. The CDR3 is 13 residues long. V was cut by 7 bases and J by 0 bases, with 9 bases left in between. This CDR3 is CASNYRVNTEAFF. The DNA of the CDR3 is TGTGCCAGCAATTACAGGGTGAACACTGAAGCTTTCTTT.

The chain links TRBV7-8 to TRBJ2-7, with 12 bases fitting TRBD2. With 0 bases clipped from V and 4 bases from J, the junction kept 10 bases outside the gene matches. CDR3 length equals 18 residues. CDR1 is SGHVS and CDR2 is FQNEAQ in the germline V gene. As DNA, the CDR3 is TGTGCCAGCAGCTTAGCGGCGACTAGCGGGGGCATTATTTACGAGCAGTACTTC. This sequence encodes CASSLAATSGGIIYEQYF.

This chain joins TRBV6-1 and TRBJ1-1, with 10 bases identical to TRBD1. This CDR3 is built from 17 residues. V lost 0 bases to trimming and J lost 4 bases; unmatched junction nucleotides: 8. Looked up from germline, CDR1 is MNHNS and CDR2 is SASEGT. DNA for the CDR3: TGTGCCAGCAGTGAAGCCCCCGGGACAGGGGTGGCCACTGAAGCTTTCTTT. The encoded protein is CASSEAPGTGVATEAFF.

The CDR3 nucleotides are TGTGCCAGCAGTCGTGACACCCTCAACTATGGCTACACCTTC. This gives the protein CASSRDTLNYGYTF. This chain joins TRBV6-5 and TRBJ1-2; D remains ambiguous. The V end lost 5 bases, the J end lost 2 bases, and 12 bases lay between the germline ends. The germline V gene encodes CDR1 MNHEY and CDR2 SVGAGI. This CDR3 is built from 14 residues.

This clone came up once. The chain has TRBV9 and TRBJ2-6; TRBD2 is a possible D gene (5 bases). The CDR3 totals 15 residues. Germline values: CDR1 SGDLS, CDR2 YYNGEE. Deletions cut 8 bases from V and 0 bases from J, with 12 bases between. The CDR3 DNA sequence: TGTGCCAGGGTGGGGAGTGGCTCTGGGGCCAACGTCCTGACTTTC. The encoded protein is CARVGSGSGANVLTF.

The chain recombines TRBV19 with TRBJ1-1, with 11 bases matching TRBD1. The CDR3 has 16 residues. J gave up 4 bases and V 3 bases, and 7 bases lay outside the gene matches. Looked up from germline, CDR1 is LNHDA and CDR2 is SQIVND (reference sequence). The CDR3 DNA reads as TGTGCCAGTAGTATCGGGACAGGGGGGTCTCCCACTGAAGCTTTCTTT. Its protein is CASSIGTGGSPTEAFF.

The CDR3 bases are TGTGCCAGCAGTGCACCGGGACAGGGTCAAGACGGGGAGCTGTTTTTT. Protein product: CASSAPGQGQDGELFF. V usage is TRBV5-6 and J usage is TRBJ2-2; 9 bases line up with TRBD1. The CDR3 is 16 residues long. Trimming took 5 bases from V and 7 from J; bases not matched to a gene: 12. Germline CDR1 is SGHDT and CDR2 is YYEEEE.

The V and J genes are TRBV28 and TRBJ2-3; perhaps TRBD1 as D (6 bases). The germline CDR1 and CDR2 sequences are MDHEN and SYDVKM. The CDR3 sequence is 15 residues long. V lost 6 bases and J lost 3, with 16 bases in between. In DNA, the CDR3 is TGTGCCAGCAGAGTTACAGGGAGTAAAACAGATACGCAGTATTTT. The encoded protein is CASRVTGSKTDTQYF.

In DNA form, the CDR3 reads TGTGCCAGCAGCTTAGATGCGGAGGGTCGAGTCTATGGCTACACCTTC. Its translation is CASSLDAEGRVYGYTF. This sequence joins TRBV7-2 and TRBJ1-2; no firm D call. V dropped 1 base and J dropped 4 bases, with 16 bases sitting between them. CDR1 is SGHTA, CDR2 FQGNSA, per germline. The CDR3 sequence is 16 residues long.

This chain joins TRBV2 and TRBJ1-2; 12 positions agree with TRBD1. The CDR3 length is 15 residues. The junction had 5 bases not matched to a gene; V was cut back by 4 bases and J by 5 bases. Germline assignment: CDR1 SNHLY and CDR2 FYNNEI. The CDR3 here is CASSAGQGAPYGYTF. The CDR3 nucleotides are TGTGCCAGCAGTGCGGGACAGGGGGCCCCGTATGGCTACACCTTC.

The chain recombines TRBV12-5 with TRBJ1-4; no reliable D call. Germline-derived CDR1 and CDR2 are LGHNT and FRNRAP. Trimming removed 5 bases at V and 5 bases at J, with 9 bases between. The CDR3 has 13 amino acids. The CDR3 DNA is TGTGCTAGTGGTAGCACGGGGAATGAAAAACTGTTTTTT. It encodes CASGSTGNEKLFF.

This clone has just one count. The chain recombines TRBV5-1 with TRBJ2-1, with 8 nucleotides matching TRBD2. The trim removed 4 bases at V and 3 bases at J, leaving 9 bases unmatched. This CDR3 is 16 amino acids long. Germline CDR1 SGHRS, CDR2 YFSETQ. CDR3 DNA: TGCGCCAGCAGCGGGGCAAGCGGGGGAGGCTACAATGAGCAGTTCTTC. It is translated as CASSGASGGGYNEQFF.

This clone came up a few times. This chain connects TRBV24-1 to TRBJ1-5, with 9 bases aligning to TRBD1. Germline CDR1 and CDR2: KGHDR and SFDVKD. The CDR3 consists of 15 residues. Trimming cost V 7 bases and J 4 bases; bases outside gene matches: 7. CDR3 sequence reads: CATSLGTGKNQPQHF. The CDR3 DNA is TGTGCCACCAGCCTCGGGACAGGGAAAAATCAGCCCCAGCATTTT.